The rows below give T cell receptor beta chains drawn from one sample of a study of cytomegalovirus exposure and HLA in healthy donors. Repertoires were generated with immunoSEQ multiplex PCR, while TCRdb's copy carries only in-frame clones and drops some. The sample totals about 53,000 clones. Sequenced input: PBMCs. Every receptor here comes from a man aged 18 to 35 in good health and CMV-seropositive. Each CDR3 is given with its conserved first and last residue. The D gene is left open where the match is weak.

d_gene: .; v_gene: TRBV6-5; j_gene: TRBJ2-7; CDR3aa: CASSFRQGLGHEQYF; CDR3nt: TGTGCCAGCAGTTTCCGGCAGGGATTAGGCCACGAGCAGTACTTC
d_gene: .; v_gene: TRBV6-4; j_gene: TRBJ2-6; CDR3aa: CASSDTGDRGSGANVLTF; CDR3nt: TGTGCCAGCAGTGACACGGGGGACCGGGGGTCTGGGGCCAACGTCCTGACTTTC
d_gene: TRBD2; v_gene: TRBV7-6; j_gene: TRBJ2-7; CDR3aa: CASSLGEGGTYEQYF; CDR3nt: TGTGCCAGCAGCTTAGGGGAGGGCGGGACCTACGAGCAGTACTTC
d_gene: .; v_gene: TRBV5-6; j_gene: TRBJ2-3; CDR3aa: CAGSRGSNTDTQYF; CDR3nt: TGTGCCGGTTCCCGGGGGTCCAACACAGATACGCAGTATTTT
d_gene: .; v_gene: TRBV20-1; j_gene: TRBJ2-1; CDR3aa: CSAVRTPQEFF; CDR3nt: TGCAGTGCCGTCAGGACTCCCCAGGAGTTCTTC
d_gene: .; v_gene: TRBV4-1; j_gene: TRBJ1-2; CDR3aa: CASSLRQAMNYGYTF; CDR3nt: TGCGCCAGCAGCCTCCGACAGGCGATGAACTATGGCTACACCTTC
d_gene: TRBD1; v_gene: TRBV19; j_gene: TRBJ2-1; CDR3aa: CASSKGATYNEQFF; CDR3nt: TGTGCCAGTAGTAAGGGGGCTACATACAATGAGCAGTTCTTC
d_gene: .; v_gene: TRBV18; j_gene: TRBJ1-3; CDR3aa: CASSPASSGNTIYF; CDR3nt: TGTGCCAGCTCACCAGCCAGCTCTGGAAACACCATATATTTT
d_gene: TRBD1; v_gene: TRBV14; j_gene: TRBJ2-5; CDR3aa: CASSPLGQVEFTQYF; CDR3nt: TGTGCCAGCAGCCCGTTGGGACAGGTAGAATTCACCCAGTACTTC
d_gene: TRBD2; v_gene: TRBV2; j_gene: TRBJ2-1; CDR3aa: CASSAPGTSGNEQFF; CDR3nt: TGTGCCAGCAGTGCGCCCGGGACTAGCGGCAATGAGCAGTTCTTC
d_gene: TRBD1; v_gene: TRBV30; j_gene: TRBJ1-3; CDR3aa: CAWIVQGAPGNTIYF; CDR3nt: TGTGCCTGGATCGTGCAGGGGGCGCCTGGAAACACCATATATTTT
d_gene: .; v_gene: TRBV30; j_gene: TRBJ1-1; CDR3aa: CVPGDGVNTEAFF; CDR3nt: TGTGTACCGGGGGACGGAGTGAACACTGAAGCTTTCTTT
d_gene: .; v_gene: TRBV9; j_gene: TRBJ2-7; CDR3aa: CASSLGTNHEQYF; CDR3nt: TGTGCCAGCAGCCTCGGGACAAACCACGAGCAGTACTTC
d_gene: .; v_gene: TRBV25-1; j_gene: TRBJ1-1; CDR3aa: CASSEYTQGINTEAFF; CDR3nt: TGTGCCAGCAGTGAATATACACAGGGTATAAACACTGAAGCTTTCTTT
d_gene: .; v_gene: TRBV5-6; j_gene: TRBJ1-2; CDR3aa: CASREGGDYGYTF; CDR3nt: TGTGCCAGCAGGGAGGGAGGCGACTATGGCTACACCTTC
d_gene: .; v_gene: TRBV12-5; j_gene: TRBJ2-3; CDR3aa: CASGPSGTDTQYF; CDR3nt: TGTGCTAGTGGCCCGAGCGGCACAGATACGCAGTATTTT
d_gene: TRBD1; v_gene: TRBV28; j_gene: TRBJ1-6; CDR3aa: CASSPPRTGGYGSPLHF; CDR3nt: TGTGCCAGCAGTCCCCCTAGGACAGGGGGATATGGTTCACCCCTCCACTTT
d_gene: .; v_gene: TRBV7-2; j_gene: TRBJ2-4; CDR3aa: CASSPSSEAKNIQYF; CDR3nt: TGTGCCAGCAGCCCCTCGAGCGAAGCCAAAAACATTCAGTACTTC
d_gene: TRBD1; v_gene: TRBV27; j_gene: TRBJ2-7; CDR3aa: CASSLGTGQSQYF; CDR3nt: TGTGCCAGCAGTCTCGGGACAGGTCAATCTCAGTACTTC
d_gene: TRBD2; v_gene: TRBV10-1; j_gene: TRBJ2-3; CDR3aa: CASSELTLAGGPTDTQYF; CDR3nt: TGCGCCAGCAGTGAATTGACTCTAGCGGGAGGGCCAACAGATACGCAGTATTTT
d_gene: TRBD1; v_gene: TRBV4-1; j_gene: TRBJ2-1; CDR3aa: CASSHPPLRDREKPHDEQFF; CDR3nt: TGCGCCAGCAGCCATCCCCCTCTCCGGGACAGGGAAAAACCTCACGATGAGCAGTTCTTC
d_gene: TRBD1; v_gene: TRBV6-4; j_gene: TRBJ2-3; CDR3aa: CASSEGQGATDTQYF; CDR3nt: TGTGCCAGCAGTGAGGGACAGGGGGCCACAGATACGCAGTATTTT
d_gene: .; v_gene: TRBV2; j_gene: TRBJ2-7; CDR3aa: CASRRTENSYEQYF; CDR3nt: TGTGCCAGCCGCCGGACAGAAAACTCCTACGAGCAGTACTTC
d_gene: .; v_gene: TRBV7-9; j_gene: TRBJ2-5; CDR3aa: CASSLREIQETQYF; CDR3nt: TGTGCCAGCAGCTTACGAGAGATACAAGAGACCCAGTACTTC
d_gene: TRBD2; v_gene: TRBV6-5; j_gene: TRBJ2-5; CDR3aa: CASSYSGRETQYF; CDR3nt: TGTGCCAGCAGTTATAGCGGGAGAGAGACCCAGTACTTC
d_gene: .; v_gene: TRBV2; j_gene: TRBJ2-7; CDR3aa: CASGLDYEQYF; CDR3nt: TGTGCCAGCGGGCTCGACTACGAGCAGTACTTC
d_gene: .; v_gene: TRBV6-1; j_gene: TRBJ1-2; CDR3aa: CASSLPGRDPGYTF; CDR3nt: TGTGCCAGCAGTCTGCCCGGACGGGATCCTGGCTACACCTTC
d_gene: TRBD2; v_gene: TRBV5-4; j_gene: TRBJ2-5; CDR3aa: CASSFDGGRGETQYF; CDR3nt: TGTGCCAGCAGCTTTGATGGCGGGAGAGGAGAGACCCAGTACTTC
d_gene: TRBD1; v_gene: TRBV11-2; j_gene: TRBJ2-7; CDR3aa: CASGDSSYEQYF; CDR3nt: TGTGCCAGCGGGGACAGCTCCTACGAGCAGTACTTC
d_gene: TRBD2; v_gene: TRBV9; j_gene: TRBJ2-7; CDR3aa: CASSVEGLASSYEQYF; CDR3nt: TGTGCCAGCAGCGTAGAGGGACTAGCATCATCCTACGAGCAGTACTTC
d_gene: .; v_gene: TRBV25-1; j_gene: TRBJ2-2; CDR3aa: CASSESLGGGELFF; CDR3nt: TGTGCCAGCAGTGAATCGTTAGGCGGAGGGGAGCTGTTTTTT
d_gene: TRBD1; v_gene: TRBV6-5; j_gene: TRBJ2-1; CDR3aa: CATRTGGRRDEQFF; CDR3nt: TGTGCCACCCGGACAGGGGGGCGCCGAGATGAGCAGTTCTTC
d_gene: .; v_gene: TRBV6-1; j_gene: TRBJ2-7; CDR3aa: CASSRDSTSGEQYF; CDR3nt: TGTGCCAGCAGCCGGGACTCTACGTCGGGCGAGCAGTACTTC
d_gene: .; v_gene: TRBV9; j_gene: TRBJ1-3; CDR3aa: CASSVDPVLGNTIYF; CDR3nt: TGTGCCAGCAGCGTAGACCCAGTTTTAGGAAACACCATATATTTT
d_gene: TRBD2; v_gene: TRBV5-4; j_gene: TRBJ2-5; CDR3aa: CASSSGLAGQETQYF; CDR3nt: TGTGCCAGCAGCTCGGGACTAGCGGGACAAGAGACCCAGTACTTC
d_gene: TRBD1; v_gene: TRBV19; j_gene: TRBJ1-2; CDR3aa: CASSRSHEDREIYGYTF; CDR3nt: TGTGCCAGTAGTCGCAGCCATGAGGACAGGGAAATTTATGGCTACACCTTC
d_gene: .; v_gene: TRBV10-3; j_gene: TRBJ2-7; CDR3aa: CAISESKAAPQSEQYF; CDR3nt: TGTGCCATCAGTGAGTCGAAAGCGGCCCCTCAGTCCGAGCAGTACTTC
d_gene: TRBD1; v_gene: TRBV11-2; j_gene: TRBJ1-3; CDR3aa: CASSHRQGRAGNTIYF; CDR3nt: TGTGCCAGCAGCCACCGACAGGGGAGGGCTGGAAACACCATATATTTT
d_gene: .; v_gene: TRBV15; j_gene: TRBJ2-3; CDR3aa: CATSRDRGGTTDTQYF; CDR3nt: TGTGCCACCAGCAGAGATCGGGGCGGGACCACAGATACGCAGTATTTT
d_gene: .; v_gene: TRBV12-1; j_gene: TRBJ2-5; CDR3aa: CASSLGQGEGLEETQYF; CDR3nt: TGTGCCAGCAGCCTCGGACAGGGTGAAGGACTAGAAGAGACCCAGTACTTC
d_gene: TRBD2; v_gene: TRBV5-4; j_gene: TRBJ2-1; CDR3aa: CASKLAGYNEQFF; CDR3nt: TGTGCCAGCAAACTAGCGGGTTACAATGAGCAGTTCTTC
d_gene: .; v_gene: TRBV5-1; j_gene: TRBJ2-2; CDR3aa: CASSLDGAPNTGELFF; CDR3nt: TGCGCCAGCAGCTTGGATGGGGCCCCGAACACCGGGGAGCTGTTTTTT
d_gene: .; v_gene: TRBV25-1; j_gene: TRBJ2-3; CDR3aa: CASSELRDSWVDTQYF; CDR3nt: TGTGCCAGCAGTGAATTAAGGGACTCGTGGGTCGATACGCAGTATTTT
d_gene: .; v_gene: TRBV11-3; j_gene: TRBJ2-1; CDR3aa: CASSSLQMNEQFF; CDR3nt: TGTGCCAGCAGCTCCTTACAGATGAATGAGCAGTTCTTC
d_gene: .; v_gene: TRBV10-1; j_gene: TRBJ2-7; CDR3aa: CASSEVGGPSYEQYF; CDR3nt: TGCGCCAGCAGTGAGGTAGGCGGGCCATCCTACGAGCAGTACTTC
d_gene: TRBD1; v_gene: TRBV5-4; j_gene: TRBJ1-4; CDR3aa: CASSLVGQKEKLFF; CDR3nt: TGTGCCAGCAGCTTGGTGGGACAGAAGGAAAAACTGTTTTTT
d_gene: .; v_gene: TRBV4-2; j_gene: TRBJ2-7; CDR3aa: CASSQGVRGGNYEQYF; CDR3nt: TGTGCCAGCAGCCAAGGAGTAAGAGGGGGAAACTACGAGCAGTACTTC
d_gene: TRBD1; v_gene: TRBV6-6; j_gene: TRBJ1-6; CDR3aa: CAARRQGDSPLHF; CDR3nt: TGTGCCGCGCGCAGACAGGGAGATTCACCCCTCCACTTT
d_gene: TRBD1; v_gene: TRBV19; j_gene: TRBJ1-2; CDR3aa: CASSPNRDRGLVFYGYTF; CDR3nt: TGTGCCAGTAGCCCCAACCGGGACAGGGGGCTCGTATTCTATGGCTACACCTTC
d_gene: TRBD2; v_gene: TRBV6-1; j_gene: TRBJ2-7; CDR3aa: CASSTRLAGYEQYF; CDR3nt: TGTGCCAGCAGTACCCGACTAGCGGGGTACGAGCAGTACTTC